Detailed here is one T cell receptor beta chain. This sample also contains other DNA sequences that code for the same CDR3. The sample comes from a study of beta chain features in type 1 diabetes. CDR1 and CDR2 from the germline V gene are SGHTA and FQGNSA. This CDR3 has 14 residues. The V end was cut by 3 bases, the J end by 4 bases, with 12 bases between. Of the isolated RNA, all was reverse transcribed, and so the sequenced material was expressed TCRB transcripts. Clones were sequenced by immunoSEQ multiplex PCR, and TCRdb holds only the in-frame ones, with some missing. The sample gives about 370,000 clones, less than 15% of which show up once; roughly 0.017% is in the top ten.

Sequencing used naive CD4+ T cells from blood. The sequence derives from a woman in her late teens or twenties in good health. This chain connects TRBV7-2 to TRBJ2-5; possible D gene TRBD1, 7 bases. The CDR3 DNA sequence: TGTGCCAGCAGCTTTAACAGGGGAGGAGAGACCCAGTACTTC. Translated, it gives CASSFNRGGETQYF.